The rows below give T cell receptor beta chains drawn from one sample of a study of cytotoxic CD8 clonotypes in ibrutinib-treated CLL. The method was immunoSEQ multiplex PCR; TCRdb's version includes in-frame clones alone and lacks a portion of them. The profile shows about 150,000 clones, more than 75% of them singletons. Material: PBMCs, obtained after 24 months of ibrutinib treatment. These receptors were obtained from a human donor with chronic lymphocytic leukemia. Each CDR3 is given with its conserved first and last residue. Each record gives: clone size, CDR3 length, V gene, J gene, D gene, CDR3 DNA, CDR3 protein. A D gene is named only where the DNA matches it firmly. Not all rows give a size; the values are once, few, many and, for expanded clones, a class.

clone size: .; CDR3 length: 15; V gene: TRBV4-3; J gene: TRBJ1-6; D gene: .; CDR3 DNA: TGCGCCAGCAGCCAAGATGGCCCGAATAATTCACCCCTCCACTTT; CDR3 protein: CASSQDGPNNSPLHF
clone size: .; CDR3 length: 13; V gene: TRBV6-6; J gene: TRBJ1-1; D gene: .; CDR3 DNA: TGTGCCAGCAGTTGGCGGGGAGACACTGAAGCTTTCTTT; CDR3 protein: CASSWRGDTEAFF
clone size: many; CDR3 length: 14; V gene: TRBV28; J gene: TRBJ2-3; D gene: TRBD1; CDR3 DNA: TGTGCCAGCAGTACCGACAGGGGGCAAGATACGCAGTATTTT; CDR3 protein: CASSTDRGQDTQYF
clone size: .; CDR3 length: 14; V gene: TRBV6-1; J gene: TRBJ1-1; D gene: TRBD1; CDR3 DNA: TGTGCCAGCAGGGAGACAGGGTTGGACACTGAAGCTTTCTTT; CDR3 protein: CASRETGLDTEAFF
clone size: .; CDR3 length: 17; V gene: TRBV27; J gene: TRBJ1-5; D gene: TRBD1; CDR3 DNA: TGTGCCAGCAGTCCGTCCCGGGACAGGTCCCGCAATCAGCCCCAGCATTTT; CDR3 protein: CASSPSRDRSRNQPQHF
clone size: .; CDR3 length: 13; V gene: TRBV7-3; J gene: TRBJ2-5; D gene: TRBD2; CDR3 DNA: TGTGCCAGCAGCTCGGACCCTGGGGGGGCCCAGTACTTC; CDR3 protein: CASSSDPGGAQYF
clone size: .; CDR3 length: 15; V gene: TRBV9; J gene: TRBJ2-1; D gene: TRBD1; CDR3 DNA: TGTGCCAGCAGCGCCTCCGGGACAGGCTTCACTGAGCAGTTCTTC; CDR3 protein: CASSASGTGFTEQFF
clone size: many; CDR3 length: 13; V gene: TRBV18; J gene: TRBJ2-2; D gene: .; CDR3 DNA: TGTGCCAGCTCACCACGGGACACCGGGGAGCTGTTTTTT; CDR3 protein: CASSPRDTGELFF
clone size: .; CDR3 length: 14; V gene: TRBV18; J gene: TRBJ1-1; D gene: .; CDR3 DNA: TGTGCCAGCTCACCACCGGGGGGGGGACTTGGAGCTTTCTTT; CDR3 protein: CASSPPGGGLGAFF
clone size: .; CDR3 length: 15; V gene: TRBV27; J gene: TRBJ2-1; D gene: TRBD2; CDR3 DNA: TGTGCCAGCAGCCGACTGGGGGGGGGTAAAGGTGAGCAGTTCTTC; CDR3 protein: CASSRLGGGKGEQFF
clone size: .; CDR3 length: 16; V gene: TRBV5-6; J gene: TRBJ1-5; D gene: .; CDR3 DNA: TGTGCCAGCAGCTTGGGAGGGTCAGCCTTGTTTCAGCCCCAGCATTTT; CDR3 protein: CASSLGGSALFQPQHF
clone size: medium-sized; CDR3 length: 14; V gene: TRBV14; J gene: TRBJ1-6; D gene: .; CDR3 DNA: TGTGCCAGCAGCGTGTACGGCCAGCGGTCACCCCTCCACTTT; CDR3 protein: CASSVYGQRSPLHF
clone size: .; CDR3 length: 12; V gene: TRBV30; J gene: TRBJ1-1; D gene: .; CDR3 DNA: TGTGCCTGGAGTCCGGGGGGCACTGAAGCTTTCTTT; CDR3 protein: CAWSPGGTEAFF
clone size: .; CDR3 length: 13; V gene: TRBV6-6; J gene: TRBJ2-7; D gene: .; CDR3 DNA: TGTGCCAGCTCCCCCGGTCGGTCGCACGAGCAGTACTTC; CDR3 protein: CASSPGRSHEQYF
clone size: once; CDR3 length: 15; V gene: TRBV7-2; J gene: TRBJ1-5; D gene: .; CDR3 DNA: TGTGCCAGCAGCCCGTACCGACAGGCCGGGGGGCCCCAGCATTTT; CDR3 protein: CASSPYRQAGGPQHF
clone size: .; CDR3 length: 14; V gene: TRBV27; J gene: TRBJ1-5; D gene: TRBD1; CDR3 DNA: TGTGCCAGCAGTCCGGGGGACAGAGTGGGTCTCCAGCATTTT; CDR3 protein: CASSPGDRVGLQHF
clone size: .; CDR3 length: 13; V gene: TRBV19; J gene: TRBJ1-5; D gene: TRBD1; CDR3 DNA: TGTGCCAGTAGCGTCAGGGGGCTTCAGCCCCAGCATTTT; CDR3 protein: CASSVRGLQPQHF
clone size: .; CDR3 length: 13; V gene: TRBV7-9; J gene: TRBJ2-1; D gene: TRBD2; CDR3 DNA: TGTGCCAGCAGCTTAGCGCGGGAGTCTGAGCAGTTCTTC; CDR3 protein: CASSLARESEQFF
clone size: .; CDR3 length: 11; V gene: TRBV5-1; J gene: TRBJ2-5; D gene: .; CDR3 DNA: TGCGCCAGCAGCACGCGGGAGACCCAGTACTTC; CDR3 protein: CASSTRETQYF
clone size: .; CDR3 length: 17; V gene: TRBV18; J gene: TRBJ2-1; D gene: .; CDR3 DNA: TGTGCCAGCTCACCACAACTAGGTTCGGGCTCCTACAATGAGCAGTTCTTC; CDR3 protein: CASSPQLGSGSYNEQFF
clone size: .; CDR3 length: 15; V gene: TRBV5-1; J gene: TRBJ1-2; D gene: TRBD1; CDR3 DNA: TGCGCCAGCAGCGCCGGGACAGGGGGTCCCCATGGCTACACCTTC; CDR3 protein: CASSAGTGGPHGYTF
clone size: once; CDR3 length: 14; V gene: TRBV9; J gene: TRBJ2-1; D gene: TRBD2; CDR3 DNA: TGTGCCAGCAGCGCGTCTAGCGGGCTCACTGAGCAGTTCTTC; CDR3 protein: CASSASSGLTEQFF
clone size: .; CDR3 length: 14; V gene: TRBV10-3; J gene: TRBJ1-2; D gene: .; CDR3 DNA: TGTGCCATCAGTGAGTCGCAGGGAGCCTATGGCTACACCTTC; CDR3 protein: CAISESQGAYGYTF
clone size: few; CDR3 length: 14; V gene: TRBV28; J gene: TRBJ1-5; D gene: .; CDR3 DNA: TGTGCCGGCTCAGGGGCGAATGGCAATCAGCCCCAGCATTTT; CDR3 protein: CAGSGANGNQPQHF
clone size: .; CDR3 length: 14; V gene: TRBV27; J gene: TRBJ1-2; D gene: .; CDR3 DNA: TGTGCCAGCAGCCTATCACAGGTCTCGAATGGCTACACCTTC; CDR3 protein: CASSLSQVSNGYTF
clone size: .; CDR3 length: 13; V gene: TRBV6-5; J gene: TRBJ1-5; D gene: .; CDR3 DNA: TGTGCCAGCAGTCCCGGGGGGTATCAGCCCCAGCATTTT; CDR3 protein: CASSPGGYQPQHF
clone size: .; CDR3 length: 13; V gene: TRBV25-1; J gene: TRBJ1-3; D gene: .; CDR3 DNA: TGTGCCAGCAGTGCGGGGGATGGAAACACCATATATTTT; CDR3 protein: CASSAGDGNTIYF
clone size: .; CDR3 length: 13; V gene: TRBV7-9; J gene: TRBJ1-1; D gene: TRBD1; CDR3 DNA: TGTGCCAGCAGCGCCAGGGGGGACACTGAAGCTTTCTTT; CDR3 protein: CASSARGDTEAFF
clone size: .; CDR3 length: 17; V gene: TRBV28; J gene: TRBJ1-3; D gene: TRBD1; CDR3 DNA: TGTGCCAGCAGAACTACAGGGGTCCAGCGTTCTGGAAACACCATATATTTT; CDR3 protein: CASRTTGVQRSGNTIYF
clone size: .; CDR3 length: 13; V gene: TRBV30; J gene: TRBJ1-3; D gene: .; CDR3 DNA: TGTGCCTGGAGGGGCAGGGGTCGGGACACCATATATTTT; CDR3 protein: CAWRGRGRDTIYF
clone size: few; CDR3 length: 16; V gene: TRBV9; J gene: TRBJ2-1; D gene: .; CDR3 DNA: TGTGCCAGCAGCGTAGGGGGCCAAGCCTCCTACAATGAGCAGTTCTTC; CDR3 protein: CASSVGGQASYNEQFF
clone size: .; CDR3 length: 18; V gene: TRBV5-1; J gene: TRBJ2-5; D gene: TRBD2; CDR3 DNA: TGCGCCAGCAGCTTGGGGGCTAGCGGGGCATCCCTCCAAGAGACCCAGTACTTC; CDR3 protein: CASSLGASGASLQETQYF
clone size: .; CDR3 length: 12; V gene: TRBV6-5; J gene: TRBJ1-5; D gene: .; CDR3 DNA: TGTGCCAGCCGGGGGAGCCTAGGGCCCCAGCATTTT; CDR3 protein: CASRGSLGPQHF
clone size: .; CDR3 length: 16; V gene: TRBV9; J gene: TRBJ2-3; D gene: TRBD1; CDR3 DNA: TGTGCCAGCAGCCCCCGGACAGGGGAAAACACAGATACGCAGTATTTT; CDR3 protein: CASSPRTGENTDTQYF
clone size: .; CDR3 length: 16; V gene: TRBV28; J gene: TRBJ2-7; D gene: TRBD1; CDR3 DNA: TGTGCCAGCAGTCCCCCGGCCGGGACAGGGGCCCACGAGCAGTACTTC; CDR3 protein: CASSPPAGTGAHEQYF
clone size: .; CDR3 length: 13; V gene: TRBV18; J gene: TRBJ1-6; D gene: .; CDR3 DNA: TGTGCCAGCTCCCTGACGATGGACTGGGCCCTCCACTTT; CDR3 protein: CASSLTMDWALHF
clone size: .; CDR3 length: 17; V gene: TRBV7-8; J gene: TRBJ2-5; D gene: TRBD1; CDR3 DNA: TGTGCCAGCAGCCGCCCCCGGGACAGGGGATACCAAGAGACCCAGTACTTC; CDR3 protein: CASSRPRDRGYQETQYF
clone size: .; CDR3 length: 12; V gene: TRBV6-5; J gene: TRBJ2-7; D gene: .; CDR3 DNA: TGTGCCAGCAGCAGGACCTTCTACGAGCAGTACTTC; CDR3 protein: CASSRTFYEQYF
clone size: .; CDR3 length: 16; V gene: TRBV29-1; J gene: TRBJ2-5; D gene: .; CDR3 DNA: TGCAGCGTTTGGTCCCCCGGACACGGCCTCCAAGAGACCCAGTACTTC; CDR3 protein: CSVWSPGHGLQETQYF
clone size: .; CDR3 length: 17; V gene: TRBV9; J gene: TRBJ2-5; D gene: TRBD2; CDR3 DNA: TGTGCCCGACAAGGGGCTAGCGGGGGTTCGTACCAAGAGACCCAGTACTTC; CDR3 protein: CARQGASGGSYQETQYF
clone size: .; CDR3 length: 14; V gene: TRBV7-2; J gene: TRBJ2-5; D gene: .; CDR3 DNA: TGTGCCAGCAGCCCGAGGGGTAGCGGCGAGACCCAGTACTTC; CDR3 protein: CASSPRGSGETQYF
clone size: once; CDR3 length: 13; V gene: TRBV6-5; J gene: TRBJ2-7; D gene: .; CDR3 DNA: TGTGCCAGCAGTTACTCGGAGGGCTACGAGCAGTACTTC; CDR3 protein: CASSYSEGYEQYF